This T cell receptor beta chain is drawn from a study of cytomegalovirus exposure and HLA in healthy donors listed by TCRdb under 2017. About the study as a whole: An earlier analysis of approximately 640 of the donors reported 250 to 300 Gb of sequence data and roughly 110 million unique TCR beta sequences from about 180 million T cells. An early release covering about 600 HLA-typed donors comprised 250 to 350 gigabases of sequencing data and 85 million or so unique TCR sequences. Of the roughly 430 genotyped donors, 81% fell in the genetic ancestry cluster associated with self-reported Caucasian donors. The study was designed to test whether signatures of past pathogen exposure could be identified by cataloging public T cell receptors. The study profiled the T cell repertoires of more than 500 subjects by immunosequencing and related them to cytomegalovirus serostatus. In addition to the first cohort of around 670 subjects, a separate validation cohort of some 120 different subjects was used. To predict cytomegalovirus infection status, the study brought together high-throughput TCR immunosequencing, statistical association of individual TCRs with disease status, and machine learning. A later analysis re-analyzed previously published TCR beta repertoires from 650 to 800 donors and added high-resolution HLA genotyping to study TCR occurrence patterns. The later analysis used no new phenotypic data to find candidate immune exposures, relying instead on TCR beta sequences and their occurrence across donors. In an earlier analysis of 550 to 700 of the donors, high-throughput TCR beta sequencing was used to judge whether each TCR beta V gene segment behaved as functional or pseudogenic. Alongside the repertoire data, information on donor age, sex, ethnicity and CMV serostatus was compiled. Genome-wide SNP genotypes for about 60% of the roughly 670 donors were used in a later genetic analysis, which treated that subset as a discovery cohort. All discovery cohort repertoires had been generated using a single sequencing platform. Class I and class II HLA loci were covered by the typing at four-digit resolution. The number of donors typed differed by locus, with roughly 620-630 for A, B, C, DRB1 and DQB1, around 500 for DQA1, about 610 for DPA1, and some 440 for DPB1. A few DR-DQ haplotypes were treated as single units for association and clustering because of strong linkage in the cohort. Across approximately 400 genotyped donors of the cohort, an average of about 240,000 unique TCR beta nucleotide sequences per donor were sequenced, and 15% to 20% of those sequences were non-productive. What the authors observed across the whole study: Correlated functional status among segregating V segments might be attributable to linkage disequilibrium, but an unknown experimental factor could not be ruled out. The earlier analysis of nearly 600 of the donors excluded some 15 rarely observed V segments, including chromosome 9 orphons, because counts were too low. Several of the top co-occurrence clusters appeared to be linked to parvovirus B19, influenza, CMV and Epstein-Barr virus, according to a later analysis. The authors suggested that the approach could potentially be extended to other disease states and immunological phenotypes. Some IMGT-functional V segments, including TRBV6-2 and TRBV6-3, could not be distinguished by the 87-base-pair reads and were therefore excluded. The study gave a list of 150 to 200 TCR beta chains associated with cytomegalovirus. The sequencing pipeline was judged likely to have produced a cluster of highly shared sequence variants as a technical artifact. When HLA alleles, especially DR and DQ, strongly co-occurred, TCR associations were difficult to assign to individual alleles. Immune exposure information for the cohort was limited to CMV serostatus. Specific HLA alleles were associated with more than 15,000 TCR beta sequences at a false discovery rate of 0.05 in a later analysis. The classifier was reported to diagnose cytomegalovirus status with high specificity and sensitivity in both the original and validation cohorts. Roughly uniform sequencing depth across donors was assumed in presence/absence analyses, although this assumption may not hold. The cohort was sequenced for TCR beta chains only, and without alpha or paired-chain data the features that could be detected were limited. Across donors, most TCR sequences were observed very rarely, whereas some public TCRs were present in many individuals. In vitro tests confirmed that a few of the cytomegalovirus-associated TCR beta chains recognize cytomegalovirus antigens. In a later analysis, most CMV-associated TCR beta chains were found to appear HLA-restricted, with HLA associations seemingly driven largely by CMV exposure. In a later genetic analysis, a missense DCLRE1C variant was associated with V-gene and J-gene trimming of TCR beta chains, and the association was replicated in an independent cohort. Because HLA typing was missing for some donors at each locus, association tests included only the typed subset. In an earlier analysis of more than 450 of the donors, most TCR beta V segments were observed in productive rearrangements about 87% or about 30% of the time, broadly matching IMGT annotations. According to a later genetic analysis, donors in an Asian-associated ancestry cluster had fewer N-insertions in productive TCRs than the approximately 650-donor mean. A further reported finding was that TCR beta sequences accurately predicted the HLA-A and HLA-B alleles for most subjects in the first cohort. In a later analysis, the rate of TCR association differed among HLA loci, with DRB1 alleles having the most associated TCRs and HLA-C alleles having the fewest. In a later analysis, HLA-associated TCR beta chains showed more clonal expansion and lower generation probabilities than non-associated chains that were equally common.

The germline V gene sets CDR1 to MDHEN and CDR2 to SYDVKM. V loses 2 bases, J loses 1 base, and the germline ends lie 10 bases apart. Counted from cysteine to phenylalanine, this CDR3 has 15 amino acids. Only the CDR3 portion is preserved as DNA: 45 bases, with reading frame beginning at the first base. On this clone: Its cognate antigen has yet to be identified. No qualities accompany the bases; no much larger clone lies one base away.

The cohort was made up of about 610 healthy bone marrow donors. All cohort members were sampled while nominally healthy, although unrecorded immune exposures were likely present. The donor was CMV seronegative and belonged to the group of 350 to 400 seronegative cohort members. Each donor provided a peripheral blood sample, and peripheral blood mononuclear cells were used for TCR beta sequencing. The Qiagen DNeasy Blood Extraction Kit was used to extract genomic DNA from the blood cell samples. Libraries were constructed by the immunoSEQ multiplex PCR assay. A mixture of 60 forward primers for TCR Vbeta segments and 13 reverse primers for TCR Jbeta segments was used in the multiplex PCR. The CDR3 region of rearranged TCR beta genes was amplified from genomic DNA by a multiplex PCR assay. The amplified TCR beta libraries were sequenced on the Illumina HiSeq System as 87-base-pair reads. In the authors' own workflow: In a later analysis, roughly 80 million unique TCR beta chains were counted across the 666 repertoires, and roughly 11 million of these chains were shared by at least two donors. A nearest-neighbor algorithm error-corrected the raw reads and collapsed the reads into unique sequences, merging closely related sequences to remove PCR and sequencing errors. To assign V, D and J gene segments, CDR3 sequences were aligned to IMGT reference sequences. For a sequence to be retained, a match of at least six nucleotides to both a V gene segment and a J gene segment was required. A rearrangement counted as productive if the CDR3 had no stop codons and remained in frame with V and J, and every other rearrangement counted as non-productive. CDR3 was defined by IMGT convention, running from the second conserved V-encoded cysteine to the conserved J-encoded phenylalanine. The earlier analysis of 500 to 750 of the donors excluded any sequence lacking an unambiguous match to a single V gene segment. In an earlier analysis of several hundred of the donors, V segments were called functional above 56.7% productive rearrangements and were called segregating when the between-donor standard deviation exceeded 5%. A statistical classification framework was built for diagnosing cytomegalovirus status from the catalog of TCR beta chain sequences. A later analysis assigned V and J genes by comparing TCR nucleotide sequences with IMGT/GENE-DB human TR gene sequences. The TCRdist pipeline was used in a later analysis to assign CDR3 sequences and most-parsimonious VDJ recombination scenarios. In a later analysis, every TCR beta chain was defined by the combination of its CDR3 amino acid sequence and its V-gene family, and reads without a unique V-gene family were dropped. To address suspected cross-contamination and a sequencing artifact, a later analysis removed 592 highly shared, low-generation-probability nucleotide sequences. For each public chain, a later analysis derived a clonal expansion index from normalized ranks of inferred template counts within each repertoire. A later analysis computed generation probabilities with a VDJ recombination model fitted to out-of-frame rearrangements, and checked the results against IGoR. A later analysis scored TCR-TCR, TCR-HLA and TCR-CMV co-occurrence with hypergeometric tests, applying a repertoire-size bias correction to TCR pairs. In a later analysis, false discovery rates were estimated by permuting HLA or CMV assignments 20 times. In a later analysis, co-occurring TCRs were grouped with DBSCAN, and TCRdist sequence similarity was added when clustering was performed within HLA-allele-positive subsets. Repertoires with fewer than 30,000 or more than 120,000 public chains, plus five repertoires with anomalous nucleotide sharing, were excluded from co-occurrence clustering. Held by TCRdb, this immuneACCESS table contains in-frame sequences only and omits some clones. Under half of the omission traces to an unresolved V gene where checked; the cause of the rest is unknown. Clonal size and the V and J genes are those of that table, whereas D and trimming came from the DNA. This sample gives 40,000 to 45,000 clones in total; 51% of them show up just once. Roughly 5.5% of the sample is held by the ten biggest clonotypes.

The TCR sequence derives from a man aged 55 to 70 in good health and CMV-seronegative. Input material: PBMCs. The rearranged segments are TRBV28 and TRBJ2-3, and the D gene may be TRBD1, 5 bases matching. The nucleotides read TGTGCCAGCAGTTTAAGGGGATCTCGCACAGATACGCAGTATTTT. Translated, this is CASSLRGSRTDTQYF.